Detailed here is one TCR beta chain. Sequenced by immunoSEQ multiplex PCR; TCRdb stores in-frame clones only, minus some. The sample holds just over 300,000 clones, 89% seen once. This CDR3 is 15 amino acids long. CDR1 and CDR2 from the germline V gene are MNHNS and SASEGT. Trimming removed 2 bases from V and 5 bases from J, with 16 bases in between. This specimen comes from a study of blood T cell repertoires in COVID-19. Study summary: The analysed material was cDNA or gDNA that came from T cells, B-cell-depleted T cells, or PBMCs.

Adults between roughly 18 and 89 years of age took part from some 25 US areas. The receptor was derived from a woman aged 40 to 50 who had recovered from COVID-19. This chain uses TRBV6-1 with TRBJ2-7, with a possible D match to TRBD2 (6 bases). Sequencing used PBMCs or T cells enriched from blood (not recorded which). CDR3 sequence reads: CASSEYKGGWDEQYF. The CDR3 bases are TGTGCCAGCAGTGAATATAAGGGAGGATGGGACGAGCAGTACTTC.